This TCR beta chain appears in the sequencing data of a study of technical replicates of blood from a handful of donors. The CDR3 runs 17 residues. Libraries were prepared by immunoSEQ multiplex PCR; TCRdb keeps only in-frame clonotypes and omits some of them. The table lists 95,000 to 100,000 clones, 96% of them singletons, with 0.2% to 0.25% in the top ten. Sequencing was carried out using T cells isolated from PBMCs. The sequence came from a human donor in good health. V and J are TRBV21-1 and TRBJ1-5; TRBD1 was called by the table and not checked on the DNA. TRBV21-1 is recorded as a pseudogene. The CDR3 coding sequence is TGTGCCAGCAGCCAGGACAGGGAGCAGGGGGTGGATCAGCCCCAGCATTTT. Encoded protein: CASSQDREQGVDQPQHF.